These 14 T cell receptor beta chains came from one sample sequenced in a study of human T cells and chemical hapten exposure (dated by TCRdb to the early 2020s). Library preparation used RACE. Sequencing instrument: NextSeq 500. The public reads were quality trimmed at Q25 with fastp and then assembled into clones with MiXCR by TCRdb, keeping productive beta chains. Under each unique CDR3 protein, matching rows form one entry showing the most common genes and DNA. The sample includes roughly 100,000 distinct CDR3 sequences, with around 10% observed a single time. Of the sample, 1.6% is held by the ten largest clones. In light of the paper, this sample's time point label describes: pre-sensitization, week 0. According to the study, the label for this sample's treatment or condition signals: therapeutic diphenylcyclopropenone sensitization with weekly scalp DPC. The sequenced sample was whole blood, obtained in connection with sensitization to the hapten diphenylcyclopropenone (DPC). These receptor sequences come from a woman aged 50 to 60 with alopecia areata. Some clones in this sample may be carry-over from other donors' samples.

This clonotype was seen only a few times. This chain joins TRBV29-1 and TRBJ2-5, with 8 nucleotides matching TRBD1. Germline V CDR1 and CDR2: SQVTM, ANQGSEA. Trimming at V came to 4 bases and at J to 5 bases, leaving 3 bases not matched to a gene. The CDR3 consists of 12 residues. The CDR3 spells CSVVPGGETQYF. The CDR3 DNA is TGCAGCGTTGTTCCAGGGGGCGAGACCCAGTACTTC.

The chain carries TRBV7-2 and TRBJ2-2; 7 nucleotides match TRBD2. V lost 3 bases, J lost 7 bases, and 8 bases stayed unmatched. This CDR3 is 15 amino acids long. The germline V gene has CDR1 SGHTA and CDR2 FQGNSA. CDR3 protein: CASSLVGLEGGELFF. CDR3 DNA: TGTGCCAGCAGCTTGGTTGGACTAGAGGGCGGGGAGCTGTTTTTT.

The V call is TRBV28, the J call TRBJ2-1, with 9 bases lining up with TRBD2. Germline assignment: CDR1 MDHEN and CDR2 SYDVKM. J was trimmed by 8 bases and V by 3 bases; bases with no gene match: 8. This CDR3 region has 15 residues. The CDR3 coding sequence is TGTGCCAGCAGTTTCGGTAGCGGGAGTAAGGATGAGCAGTTCTTC. It encodes CASSFGSGSKDEQFF.

This chain uses TRBV18 with TRBJ2-7; D is perhaps TRBD1 (5 bases). In germline, CDR1 is KGHSH, CDR2 LQKENI. Trimming cost V 0 bases and J 5 bases, with 8 bases left between them. The CDR3 has 13 residues. In nucleotides, the CDR3 is TGTGCCAGCTCACCACCGGTCAGGGACGAGCAGTACTTC. Translating gives CASSPPVRDEQYF. The full variable domain, in which reference TRBV18 and TRBJ2-7 provide the parts outside the CDR3, is NAGVMQNPRHLVRRRGQEARLRCSPMKGHSHVYWYRQLPEEGLKFMVYLQKENIIDESGMPKERFSAEFPKEGPSILRIQQVVRGDSAAYFCASSPPVRDEQYFGPGTRLTVT.

The CDR3 protein is CSARDLGATLYIQYF. In DNA form, the CDR3 reads TGCAGTGCTAGAGATCTCGGGGCCACGTTGTACATTCAGTACTTC. The V and J genes are TRBV20-1 and TRBJ2-4; D possibly matches TRBD1 or TRBD2 (5 bases each). Per the germline V gene, CDR1 is DFQATT and CDR2 is SNEGSKA (reference sequence). The CDR3 has 15 amino acids. Trimming removed 0 bases at V and 8 bases at J, with 17 bases between.

This clonotype was recorded a few times. This chain joins TRBV28 and TRBJ2-7; perhaps TRBD1 as D (6 bases). This CDR3 spans 15 amino acids. Germline V gene data show CDR1 as MDHEN and CDR2 as SYDVKM. CDR3 amino acids: CSTQQGSTSSYEQYF. For the CDR3, the DNA is TGTTCTACACAACAGGGCTCTACCTCCTCCTACGAGCAGTACTTC.

The chain joins TRBV4-3 to TRBJ2-7; D not certain. This CDR3 comprises 15 residues. Germline CDR1 and CDR2: LGHNA and YSLEER. V gave up 0 bases and J gave up 2 bases, with 11 bases separating them. The CDR3 nucleotides are TGCGCCAGCAGCCAAGATTTGGGCAGCCCCTACGAGCAGTACTTC. Amino acids: CASSQDLGSPYEQYF.

V and J are TRBV6-5 and TRBJ1-2; perhaps TRBD1 as D (6 bases). The CDR3 covers 14 residues. Trimming took off 0 bases at V and 2 bases at J, with 7 bases between the two ends. Germline values: CDR1 MNHEY, CDR2 SVGAGI. CDR3 loop: CASSYSQGNYGYTF. The CDR3 DNA is TGTGCCAGCAGTTACTCCCAGGGGAACTATGGCTACACCTTC.

This clonotype was found a few times. The chain combines TRBV3-1 with TRBJ2-1; D unresolved. V was clipped by 0 bases and J by 6 bases, with 9 bases between them. The germline V gene has CDR1 LGHDT and CDR2 YNNKEL (reference sequence). This CDR3 has 14 amino acids. The CDR3 region has the DNA TGTGCCAGCAGCCAAGACCCTATCTCCAATGAGCAGTTCTTC. Protein: CASSQDPISNEQFF.

This clonotype was detected ten times or more. V is TRBV4-1 and J is TRBJ1-1; 7 positions match TRBD1. Germline CDR1 and CDR2: MGHRA and YSYEKL. J lost 10 bases, V lost 1 base, and 6 bases had no gene match. This CDR3 spans 13 amino acids. The CDR3 sequence: CASSQGIQGGAFF. CDR3 in DNA: TGCGCCAGCAGCCAAGGGATCCAGGGGGGAGCTTTCTTT.

CDR3 sequence reads: CSAFRDTASYEQYF. The CDR3 DNA follows: TGCAGTGCTTTCCGGGACACGGCCTCCTACGAGCAGTACTTC. The chain links TRBV20-1 to TRBJ2-7; TRBD1 might be the D (6 bases). The CDR3 consists of 14 residues. CDR1 is DFQATT, CDR2 SNEGSKA, per germline (reference sequence). The V end lost 5 bases, the J end lost 0 bases, and 14 bases lay between the germline ends.

In its sample, this clonotype was seen a few times. The CDR3 region is CSARGQGANIQYF. The CDR3 DNA follows: TGCAGCGCCAGGGGCCAGGGGGCGAACATTCAGTACTTC. V and J are TRBV29-1 and TRBJ2-4, with 8 bases matching TRBD1. From germline, CDR1 is SQVTM and CDR2 ANQGSEA. V lost 7 bases to trimming and J lost 7 bases; unmatched junction nucleotides: 9. The CDR3 has 13 amino acids.

This clonotype was detected a few times. CDR3 nucleotide sequence: TGTGCCAGCAGTGAGGTACAGGACCCCCTCGAGCAGTACTTC. Its protein is CASSEVQDPLEQYF. The chain recombines TRBV2 with TRBJ2-7, with a weak D call TRBD1 (5 bases). This CDR3 contains 14 residues. In germline, CDR1 is SNHLY, CDR2 FYNNEI. V was pared by 3 bases and J by 6 bases, with 15 bases between.

The CDR3 bases are TGTGCCAGCAGTCGAGAGATTGCAACTAATGAAAAACTGTTTTTT. Residues: CASSREIATNEKLFF. This chain uses TRBV6-6 with TRBJ1-4; D is uncertain. The CDR3 loop spans 15 amino acids. CDR1 MNHNY and CDR2 SVGAGI come from the germline V gene (reference sequence). V dropped 5 bases and J dropped 0 bases, with 10 bases sitting between them.